This is a list of T cell receptor beta chains from one sample in a study of blood T cell repertoires in COVID-19. Profiled with immunoSEQ multiplex PCR; TCRdb holds only in-frame clones, not every one. The table has tens of thousands of clones, approximately 80% seen once. Sequenced: peripheral blood. Receptors were obtained from a man younger than 40 with COVID-19, enrolled during active disease. CDR3s include the opening cysteine and the closing phenylalanine or tryptophan. The order of the fields is D gene, clone size, V gene, J gene, CDR3 protein, CDR3 DNA. The D gene is left open where the match is weak. For some rows the clone size is stated as once, few or many, or as a class when expanded; others skip it.

>.|.|TRBV28|TRBJ2-2
CASTPVGAGELFF
TGTGCCAGCACCCCTGTCGGGGCCGGGGAGCTGTTTTTT
>TRBD2|.|TRBV3-1/TRBV3-2|TRBJ2-7
CASSSSGRALRSGEQYF
TGTGCCAGCAGTTCTAGCGGGAGGGCCCTCCGGTCCGGCGAGCAGTACTTC
>.|.|TRBV6-5|TRBJ1-2
CASSSGLSDGYTF
TGTGCCAGCAGCTCGGGACTTTCGGACGGCTACACCTTC
>.|.|TRBV12-3/TRBV12-4|TRBJ1-5
CASGGRTDQPQHF
TGTGCCAGCGGTGGCAGGACAGATCAGCCCCAGCATTTT
>.|.|TRBV9|TRBJ1-5
CASSGAEGPQHF
TGTGCCAGCAGCGGCGCCGAGGGGCCCCAGCATTTT
>TRBD2|.|TRBV6-6|TRBJ2-7
CASSYSGTSGRGEQYF
TGTGCCAGCAGTTACTCCGGGACTAGCGGGAGGGGAGAGCAGTACTTC
>TRBD1|.|TRBV5-4|TRBJ1-1
CASSPRDRGDAFF
TGTGCCAGCAGCCCCCGGGACAGGGGGGATGCTTTCTTT
>.|few|TRBV30|TRBJ2-2
CAWSVERAWAGELFF
TGTGCCTGGAGTGTGGAGCGGGCGTGGGCCGGGGAGCTGTTTTTT
>TRBD1|.|TRBV6-2/TRBV6-3|TRBJ2-2
CASSYNPYTGGITGELFF
TGTGCCAGCAGTTACAACCCTTACACAGGGGGCATCACCGGGGAGCTGTTTTTT
>TRBD1|.|TRBV18|TRBJ1-6
CASSPPPGGNSPLHF
TGTGCCAGCTCACCACCACCAGGGGGAAATTCACCCCTCCACTTT
>TRBD1|.|TRBV30|TRBJ1-2
CAWSLPDRVTYGYTF
TGTGCCTGGAGCTTACCGGACAGGGTGACTTATGGCTACACCTTC
>.|once|TRBV24-1|TRBJ2-4
CATSDPGEGMDIQYF
TGTGCCACCAGTGACCCCGGTGAGGGCATGGACATTCAGTACTTC
>TRBD1|.|TRBV10-3|TRBJ2-1
CAISEGQESYNEQFF
TGTGCCATCAGTGAGGGACAGGAATCCTACAATGAGCAGTTCTTC
>.|.|TRBV4-1|TRBJ1-1
CASSPYGRAQNTEAFF
TGCGCCAGCAGCCCGTATGGCAGGGCTCAGAACACTGAAGCTTTCTTT
>.|.|TRBV30|TRBJ1-1
CAYSQGYSEAFF
TGTGCCTACTCTCAGGGGTACTCTGAAGCTTTCTTT
>.|.|TRBV7-9|TRBJ1-4
CASSPMGGGLEKLFF
TGTGCCAGCAGCCCCATGGGGGGGGGCTTGGAAAAACTGTTTTTT
>.|.|TRBV29-1|TRBJ1-2
CSVDSTGSGGYTF
TGCAGCGTAGACTCAACAGGGTCGGGGGGCTACACCTTC
>.|once|TRBV10-1|TRBJ2-2
CASSELTGELFF
TGCGCCAGCAGTGAGCTAACCGGGGAGCTGTTTTTT
>.|.|TRBV6-4|TRBJ2-3
CASSGSGTGDTQYF
TGTGCCAGCAGTGGCTCCGGGACTGGAGATACGCAGTATTTT
>TRBD1|.|TRBV18|TRBJ1-2
CASSPGQGDVYGYTF
TGTGCCAGCTCACCAGGACAGGGGGATGTCTATGGCTACACCTTC
>TRBD1|.|TRBV7-6|TRBJ2-2
CASSLEGQGDGTGELFF
TGTGCCAGCAGCTTAGAGGGCCAGGGGGACGGCACCGGGGAGCTGTTTTTT
>.|.|TRBV28|TRBJ1-1
CASIPPGRTEAFF
TGTGCCAGCATCCCACCAGGGCGGACTGAAGCTTTCTTT
>.|.|TRBV24-1|TRBJ2-3
CATGAFSDTQYF
TGTGCCACCGGGGCCTTTTCAGATACGCAGTATTTT
>.|.|TRBV7-2|TRBJ1-5
CASSFRGGKQPQHF
TGTGCCAGCAGCTTTCGCGGGGGAAAACAGCCCCAGCATTTT
>TRBD1|.|TRBV5-1|TRBJ1-1
CASSWGQGRAEAFF
TGCGCCAGCAGCTGGGGACAGGGAAGGGCTGAAGCTTTCTTT
>.|.|TRBV28|TRBJ1-3
CASKHGGTNRFGNTIYF
TGTGCCAGCAAACACGGAGGGACCAACCGCTTCGGAAACACCATATATTTT
>.|.|TRBV29-1|TRBJ2-1
CSAESGVSYNEQFF
TGCAGCGCCGAGTCAGGGGTGTCCTACAATGAGCAGTTCTTC
>TRBD2|.|TRBV11-2|TRBJ2-7
CASASGSSFEQYF
TGTGCCAGCGCTAGCGGGAGTTCTTTCGAGCAGTACTTC
>.|.|TRBV5-6|TRBJ2-1
CASTTRGGGYNEQFF
TGTGCCAGCACCACCAGGGGAGGGGGCTACAATGAGCAGTTCTTC
>TRBD2|.|TRBV27|TRBJ2-1
CASSGGLAVSYNEQFF
TGTGCCAGCAGTGGCGGACTAGCGGTATCCTACAATGAGCAGTTCTTC
>.|.|TRBV9|TRBJ1-1
CASSVSGQGMNTEAFF
TGTGCCAGCAGCGTCTCAGGGCAGGGAATGAACACTGAAGCTTTCTTT
>.|.|TRBV10-1|TRBJ2-7
CASSVSRDSYEQYF
TGCGCCAGCAGTGTCTCCAGGGACTCCTACGAGCAGTACTTC
>.|.|TRBV30|TRBJ2-3
CAGEGDTDTQYF
TGTGCGGGGGAGGGGGACACAGATACGCAGTATTTT
>.|.|TRBV6-2/TRBV6-3|TRBJ1-3
CASSYVVSGNTIYF
TGTGCCAGCAGTTACGTGGTCAGTGGAAACACCATATATTTT
>.|once|TRBV21-1|TRBJ2-7
CASSKEGRGSHEQYF
TGTGCCAGCAGCAAAGAGGGTCGGGGAAGTCACGAGCAGTACTTC
>TRBD1|.|TRBV2|TRBJ2-5
CASDDRGEGQETQYF
TGTGCCAGCGACGACAGGGGTGAGGGGCAAGAGACCCAGTACTTC
>.|.|TRBV2|TRBJ2-7
CASKTSRLVSYEQYF
TGTGCCAGCAAAACGTCCCGGTTAGTCTCCTACGAGCAGTACTTC
>.|.|TRBV19|TRBJ1-5
CASGGREWYSNQPQHF
TGTGCCAGTGGAGGTAGGGAGTGGTATAGCAATCAGCCCCAGCATTTT
>TRBD2|.|TRBV14|TRBJ2-7
CASSQGGLSSYEQYF
TGTGCCAGCAGCCAGGGGGGGTTGAGCTCCTACGAGCAGTACTTC
>.|.|TRBV19|TRBJ2-3
CASSTTGATDTQYF
TGTGCCAGTAGTACTACGGGAGCCACAGATACGCAGTATTTT